This entry lists 27 T cell receptor beta chains sequenced from one sample in a study of graft-versus-host responses after intestinal transplantation. Repertoires were generated with immunoSEQ multiplex PCR, while TCRdb's copy carries only in-frame clones and drops some. The sample lists approximately 24,000 clones, roughly 90% occurring once. The material was PBMCs, obtained 39 days after intestinal transplant. The receptors come from a human patient who received an intestinal transplant, so some T cells may come from the graft donor.

This clone has more than one count but fewer than ten. The rearrangement links TRBV4-1 to TRBJ1-1, with 8 bases identical to TRBD1. CDR1 is MGHRA and CDR2 is YSYEKL in the germline V gene. The V and J ends lost 4 bases and 0 bases, in that order; junction bases with no gene match: 4. CDR3 size: 15 residues. CDR3 nucleotide sequence: TGCGCCAGCAGCCCGAGACAGGGGATGAACACTGAAGCTTTCTTT. Its protein product is CASSPRQGMNTEAFF.

This sequence joins TRBV6-6 and TRBJ1-1; maybe TRBD1 (6 bases). The CDR3 is 11 amino acids. Between the trimmed V and J ends, which lost 5 bases and 11 bases, there was a span of 12 bases. Germline lookup yields CDR1 MNHNY and CDR2 SVGAGI (reference sequence). The CDR3 reads CASSTQGTAFF. The CDR3, as DNA: TGTGCCAGCAGTACACAGGGAACGGCTTTCTTT.

The J gene is TRBJ1-1, the V gene TRBV4-1; D unclear. The germline V gene has CDR1 MGHRA and CDR2 YSYEKL. The ends were cut back, 1 base at V and 10 bases at J, with 16 bases in the middle. The CDR3 runs to 14 residues. Here the CDR3 DNA reads TGCGCCAGCAGCCAAGTATTGGGCGGCGTCGGAGCTTTCTTT. Translation gives CASSQVLGGVGAFF.

The DNA of the CDR3 is TGCGCCAGCAGCCAAGGGCCCAGGAACACTGAAGCTTTCTTT. It is translated as CASSQGPRNTEAFF. The gene calls are TRBV4-3 and TRBJ1-1; no reliable D call. CDR1 is LGHNA and CDR2 is YSLEER in the germline V gene. The length of the CDR3 is 14 residues. V gave up 1 base and J gave up 1 base, with 7 bases separating them.

This clone was recorded only once. V gene TRBV7-2 combines with J gene TRBJ2-1, with a possible D match to TRBD2 (6 bases). Germline V gene lookup returns CDR1 SGHTA and CDR2 FQGNSA. There are 17 residues in the CDR3. Trimming cost V 5 bases and J 4 bases, with 21 bases left between them. CDR3 sequence: CASSPSSGRTLYNEQFF. For the CDR3, the DNA is TGTGCCAGCAGCCCCTCGAGCGGGCGGACCCTATACAATGAGCAGTTCTTC. Full variable domain (rest looked up from reference TRBV7-2 and TRBJ2-1): GAGVSQSPSNKVTEKGKDVELRCDPISGHTALYWYRQSLGQGLEFLIYFQGNSAPDKSGLPSDRFSAERTGGSVSTLTIQRTQQEDSAVYLCASSPSSGRTLYNEQFFGPGTRLTVL.

V is TRBV21-1 and J is TRBJ2-2; TRBD2 is taken as the D call from the table, unchecked against the DNA. TRBV21-1 is a recognized pseudogene. The CDR3 sequence is 15 residues long. This chain's CDR3 is CASDSMGLFTGELFF. DNA for the CDR3: TGTGCCAGCGATTCAATGGGACTCTTCACCGGGGAGCTGTTTTTT.

This clone was seen only once. The chain is built from TRBV19 and TRBJ2-7, with 7 bases matching TRBD2. The CDR3 extends over 16 amino acids. V lost 3 bases to trimming and J lost 0 bases; unmatched junction nucleotides: 8. In germline, CDR1 is LNHDA, CDR2 SQIVND (reference sequence). For the CDR3, the DNA is TGTGCCAGTAGTATGGGAGGGGCCCCAAGCTCCTACGAGCAGTACTTC. Protein: CASSMGGAPSSYEQYF.

This chain connects TRBV15 to TRBJ2-5; 8 bases line up with TRBD1. The tail of the sequence fits TRBJ2-7 better, so the J call may be wrong. The CDR3 totals 15 residues. Germline V gene data show CDR1 as LNHNV and CDR2 as YYDKDF (reference sequence). The DNA for the CDR3 is TGTGCCACCAGCTCCTGGACAGGGAAGGACTACGAGCAGTACTTC. It is translated as CATSSWTGKDYEQYF.

The chain joins TRBV19 to TRBJ1-6, with D unclear. Trimming removed 7 bases at V and 6 bases at J, with 16 bases between. Germline lookup yields CDR1 LNHDA and CDR2 SQIVND (reference sequence). The CDR3 extends over 15 amino acids. CDR3 amino acids: CASIRKGGCNSPLHF. The CDR3, as DNA: TGTGCCAGTATCCGTAAGGGTGGTTGTAATTCACCCCTCCACTTT.

This sequence joins TRBV5-6 and TRBJ1-2, with D perhaps matching TRBD1 (6 bases). The CDR3 length is 14 residues. The V end lost 0 bases, the J end lost 6 bases, and 12 bases lay between the germline ends. Germline V gene lookup returns CDR1 SGHDT and CDR2 YYEEEE. CDR3 in amino acids: CASSLEAGDNGYTF. DNA for the CDR3: TGTGCCAGCAGCTTGGAGGCAGGGGACAATGGCTACACCTTC. Based on the CDR3 plus reference TRBV5-6 and TRBJ1-2, the full variable domain is DAGVTQSPTHLIKTRGQQVTLRCSPKSGHDTVSWYQQALGQGPQFIFQYYEEEERQRGNFPDRFSGHQFPNYSSELNVNALLLGDSALYLCASSLEAGDNGYTFGSGTRLTVV.

The V call is TRBV30, the J call TRBJ1-2; D is possibly TRBD1 (5 bases). V lost 0 bases to trimming and J lost 4 bases, with 6 bases between them. This CDR3 contains 12 residues. Per the germline V gene, CDR1 is GTSNPN and CDR2 is SVGIG (reference sequence). The CDR3 region has the DNA TGTGCCTGGAGTGTCGACAGCTATGGCTACACCTTC. It translates to CAWSVDSYGYTF.

V gene TRBV14 combines with J gene TRBJ2-7; D might be TRBD2 (6 bases). This CDR3 comprises 17 residues. Germline CDR1 SGHDN, CDR2 FVKESK. The V and J ends lost 1 base and 1 base respectively, with 17 bases between them. The CDR3 DNA sequence: TGTGCCAGCAGCCAAGGGCCCCTTAGCGGCCCATCCTACGAGCAGTACTTC. Its translation: CASSQGPLSGPSYEQYF. The whole variable domain, remainder taken from reference TRBV14 and TRBJ2-7, is EAGVTQFPSHSVIEKGQTVTLRCDPISGHDNLYWYRRVMGKEIKFLLHFVKESKQDESGMPNNRFLAERTGGTYSTLKVQPAELEDSGVYFCASSQGPLSGPSYEQYFGPGTRLTVT.

The chain joins TRBV6-1 to TRBJ2-1, with 14 bases fitting TRBD2. This CDR3 region has 17 residues. J was trimmed by 4 bases and V by 4 bases; bases with no gene match: 6. Germline V gene data show CDR1 as MNHNS and CDR2 as SASEGT. CDR3 in DNA: TGTGCCAGCAGTGGGACTAGCGGGAGGAGGGTTTACAATGAGCAGTTCTTC. Its protein product is CASSGTSGRRVYNEQFF.

This chain links TRBV7-3 with TRBJ2-7, with 10 bases fitting TRBD2. The CDR3 has 14 residues. Germline trimming cut 2 bases from V and 3 bases from J; bases unmatched to any gene: 1. The germline V gene has CDR1 SGHTA and CDR2 FQGTGA. CDR3 loop: CASSLGTSDYEQYF. CDR3 nucleotides: TGTGCCAGCAGCTTAGGGACTAGCGACTACGAGCAGTACTTC.

In DNA form, the CDR3 reads TGTGCCAGTAGTACCTCCTACAATGAGCAGTTCTTC. Protein: CASSTSYNEQFF. The V and J genes are TRBV19 and TRBJ2-1; no clear D. This CDR3 is 12 amino acids long. V was pared by 4 bases and J by 0 bases, with 1 base between. The germline V gene encodes CDR1 LNHDA and CDR2 SQIVND (reference sequence).

The genes are TRBV9 and TRBJ2-7; 10 positions match TRBD1. V lost 0 bases to trimming and J lost 5 bases; unmatched junction nucleotides: 2. In germline, CDR1 is SGDLS, CDR2 YYNGEE. The CDR3 consists of 14 residues. For the CDR3, the DNA is TGTGCCAGCAGCGTAGGGACAGGGGGTGACGAGCAGTACTTC. Its protein is CASSVGTGGDEQYF.

The V call is TRBV7-8, the J call TRBJ2-7; TRBD2 is a possible D gene (6 bases). The germline V gene has CDR1 SGHVS and CDR2 FQNEAQ. The CDR3 length is 14 residues. V was clipped by 1 base and J by 2 bases, with 9 bases between them. The chain's CDR3 is CASSLVGGTYEQYF. The CDR3 nucleotides read TGTGCCAGCAGCTTAGTCGGCGGGACCTACGAGCAGTACTTC. The complete variable domain, with remaining parts taken from reference TRBV7-8 and TRBJ2-7, reads GAGVSQSPRYKVAKRGQDVALRCDPISGHVSLFWYQQALGQGPEFLTYFQNEAQLDKSGLPSDRFFAERPEGSVSTLKIQRTQQEDSAVYLCASSLVGGTYEQYFGPGTRLTVT.

The chain employs TRBV28 and TRBJ2-7, with TRBD1 as a possible D gene (5 bases). Trimming removed 2 bases at V and 5 bases at J, with 10 bases between. Germline CDR1 is MDHEN and CDR2 is SYDVKM. This CDR3 contains 13 residues. For the CDR3, the DNA is TGTGCCAGCAGTTTACTGAGCAGGGACGAGCAGTACTTC. Residues: CASSLLSRDEQYF.

This sequence joins TRBV5-5 and TRBJ2-1; no clear D. This CDR3 has 15 residues. V lost 1 base to trimming and J lost 4 bases, with 12 bases between them. Germline loops: CDR1 SGHKS, CDR2 YYEKEE (reference sequence). CDR3 DNA: TGTGCCAGCAGCTTGAAGGCGGATATGTACAATGAGCAGTTCTTC. This encodes CASSLKADMYNEQFF.

The chain carries TRBV7-2 and TRBJ1-1, with D hard to call. The CDR3 covers 15 residues. V was pared by 2 bases and J by 3 bases, with 13 bases between. Looked up from germline, CDR1 is SGHTA and CDR2 is FQGNSA. CDR3 region: CASSLSRRRDTEAFF. CDR3 nucleotide sequence: TGTGCCAGCAGCTTAAGCCGGAGGAGGGACACTGAAGCTTTCTTT.

The chain employs TRBV12-5 and TRBJ1-1; D call uncertain. Trimming removed 6 bases at V and 0 bases at J, with 14 bases between. CDR1 and CDR2 (germline): LGHNT, FRNRAP. There are 15 residues in the CDR3. In DNA form, the CDR3 reads TGTGCTAGTGGACCCGACGGGAACATGAACACTGAAGCTTTCTTT. It translates to CASGPDGNMNTEAFF.

The rearrangement joins TRBV7-7 to TRBJ2-5; 9 nucleotides match TRBD1. The J call could be wrong; TRBJ2-7 is a better fit for the DNA end. The CDR3 runs 15 residues. Germline CDR1 is SSHAT and CDR2 is FNYEAQ (reference sequence). The CDR3 DNA is TGTGCCAGCAGCCCAGGACAGGGGAGCTCCTACGAGCAGTACTTC. Its translation is CASSPGQGSSYEQYF.

This chain links TRBV7-9 with TRBJ2-7; TRBD1 matches at 10 bases. This CDR3 has 18 residues. Germline-derived CDR1 and CDR2 are SEHNR and FQNEAQ (reference sequence). After removal of 2 bases from V and 4 bases from J, the junction contained 14 bases not matched to a gene. The CDR3 coding sequence is TGTGCCAGCAGCTTAAGTCTCAGATCCGGGACAGGGGAGTACGAGCAGTACTTC. Translated, it gives CASSLSLRSGTGEYEQYF. Complete variable domain (other parts from reference TRBV7-9 and TRBJ2-7): DTGVSQNPRHKITKRGQNVTFRCDPISEHNRLYWYRQTLGQGPEFLTYFQNEAQLEKSRLLSDRFSAERPKGSFSTLEIQRTEQGDSAMYLCASSLSLRSGTGEYEQYFGPGTRLTVT.

V usage is TRBV6-1 and J usage is TRBJ2-7; D is ambiguous. The CDR3 extends over 13 amino acids. V was pared by 3 bases and J by 3 bases, with 9 bases between. The germline CDR1 and CDR2 sequences are MNHNS and SASEGT. The CDR3 is CASSDQAGYEQYF. The CDR3, as DNA: TGTGCCAGCAGTGACCAGGCAGGCTACGAGCAGTACTTC.

By share, this clone counts as large (0.1 to 1%). Other DNA sequences in the same sample also yield this CDR3. The chain uses TRBV30 and TRBJ2-7; 11 bases are shared with TRBD2. Trimming removed 4 bases from V and 3 bases from J; junction bases left unmatched: 8. Germline values: CDR1 GTSNPN, CDR2 SVGIG (reference sequence). This CDR3 is built from 15 residues. CDR3 loop: CAWTILAGGLYEQYF. The CDR3 region has the DNA TGTGCCTGGACCATTTTAGCGGGAGGGCTCTACGAGCAGTACTTC.

This clone was detected only a few times. The J gene is TRBJ1-1, the V gene TRBV6-1, with D possibly TRBD1 on 6 matching bases. Germline V gives CDR1 MNHNS, CDR2 SASEGT. The CDR3 extends over 15 amino acids. The V gene lost 6 bases and the J gene lost 1 base, with 15 bases spanning the gap. This chain's CDR3 is CASRGWGTPNTEAFF. DNA for the CDR3: TGTGCCAGCAGGGGCTGGGGGACACCGAACACTGAAGCTTTCTTT.

This clone was seen a handful of times. The gene calls are TRBV27 and TRBJ2-3, with D maybe TRBD1 (6 bases). The CDR3 is made up of 17 amino acids. The V end lost 3 bases, the J end lost 1 base, and 17 bases lay between the germline ends. Per germline, CDR1 MNHEY and CDR2 SMNVEV (reference sequence). This CDR3 is CASSFSLRTAGTDTQYF. The CDR3 DNA sequence: TGTGCCAGCAGTTTCTCTCTCCGGACAGCCGGCACAGATACGCAGTATTTT.